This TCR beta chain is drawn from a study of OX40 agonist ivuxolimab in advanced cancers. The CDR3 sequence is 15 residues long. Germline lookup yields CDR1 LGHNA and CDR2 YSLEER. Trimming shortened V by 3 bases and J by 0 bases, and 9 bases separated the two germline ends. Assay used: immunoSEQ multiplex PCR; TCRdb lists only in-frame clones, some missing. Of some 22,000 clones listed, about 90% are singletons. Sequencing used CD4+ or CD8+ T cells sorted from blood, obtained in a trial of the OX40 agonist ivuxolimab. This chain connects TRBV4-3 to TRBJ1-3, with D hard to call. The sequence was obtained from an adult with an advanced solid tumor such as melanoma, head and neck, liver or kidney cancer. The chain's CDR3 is CASSQGRSSGNTIYF. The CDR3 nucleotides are TGCGCCAGCAGCCAGGGCCGTAGCTCTGGAAACACCATATATTTT.